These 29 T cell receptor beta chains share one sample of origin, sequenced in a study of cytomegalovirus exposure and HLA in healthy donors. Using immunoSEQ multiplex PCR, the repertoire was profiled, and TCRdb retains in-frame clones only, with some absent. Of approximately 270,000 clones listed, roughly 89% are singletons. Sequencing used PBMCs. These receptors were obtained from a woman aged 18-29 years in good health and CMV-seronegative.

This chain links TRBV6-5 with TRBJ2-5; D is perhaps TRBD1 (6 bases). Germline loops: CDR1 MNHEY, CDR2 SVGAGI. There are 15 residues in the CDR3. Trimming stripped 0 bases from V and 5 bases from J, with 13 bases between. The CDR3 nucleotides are TGTGCCAGCAGTTACTCGGGGCAGGGGCTGGAGACCCAGTACTTC. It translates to CASSYSGQGLETQYF.

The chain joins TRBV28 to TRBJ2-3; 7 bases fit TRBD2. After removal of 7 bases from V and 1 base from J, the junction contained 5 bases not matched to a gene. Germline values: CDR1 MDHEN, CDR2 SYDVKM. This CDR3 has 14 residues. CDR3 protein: CASTSSGGTDTQYF. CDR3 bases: TGTGCCAGCACGTCGAGCGGGGGCACAGATACGCAGTATTTT.

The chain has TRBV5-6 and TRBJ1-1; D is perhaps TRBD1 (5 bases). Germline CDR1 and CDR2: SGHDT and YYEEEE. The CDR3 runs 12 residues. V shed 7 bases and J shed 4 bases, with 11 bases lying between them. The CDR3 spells CASGRRGTEAFF. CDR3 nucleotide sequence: TGTGCCAGCGGCCGAAGGGGCACTGAAGCTTTCTTT.

The CDR3 coding sequence is TGTGCCAGCAGCGTAGGCGGGACAGGGGCCTACTACGAGCAGTACTTC. Its translation: CASSVGGTGAYYEQYF. The chain couples TRBV9 to TRBJ2-7, with 10 bases identical to TRBD1. V shed 0 bases and J 3 bases; nucleotides not matched to a gene: 6. CDR1 and CDR2 (germline): SGDLS, YYNGEE. The CDR3 is 16 residues long.

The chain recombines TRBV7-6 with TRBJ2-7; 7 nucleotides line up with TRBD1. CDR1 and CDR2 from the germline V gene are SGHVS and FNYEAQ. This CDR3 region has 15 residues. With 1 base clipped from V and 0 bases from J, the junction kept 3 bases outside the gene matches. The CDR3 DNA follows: TGTGCCAGCAGCTTAGTACAGGGGCCCTCCTACGAGCAGTACTTC. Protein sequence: CASSLVQGPSYEQYF.

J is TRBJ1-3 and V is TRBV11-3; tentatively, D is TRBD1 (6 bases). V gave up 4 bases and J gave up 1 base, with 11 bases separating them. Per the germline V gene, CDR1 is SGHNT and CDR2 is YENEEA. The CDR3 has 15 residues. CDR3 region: CASSSSGESGNTIYF. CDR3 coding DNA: TGTGCCAGCAGCTCCTCAGGGGAGTCTGGAAACACCATATATTTT.

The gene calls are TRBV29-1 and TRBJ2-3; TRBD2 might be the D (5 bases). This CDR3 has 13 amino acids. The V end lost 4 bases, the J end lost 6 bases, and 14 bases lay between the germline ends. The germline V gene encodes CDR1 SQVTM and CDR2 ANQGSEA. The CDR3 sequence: CSVVNTAADTQYF. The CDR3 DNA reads TGCAGCGTTGTGAATACAGCGGCCGATACGCAGTATTTT.

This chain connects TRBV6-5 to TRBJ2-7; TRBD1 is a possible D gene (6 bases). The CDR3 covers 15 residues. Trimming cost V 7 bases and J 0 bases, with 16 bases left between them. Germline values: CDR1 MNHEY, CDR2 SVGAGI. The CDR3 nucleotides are TGTGCCAGCAAACAGACTGGACAGACCTCCTACGAGCAGTACGTC. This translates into CASKQTGQTSYEQYV.

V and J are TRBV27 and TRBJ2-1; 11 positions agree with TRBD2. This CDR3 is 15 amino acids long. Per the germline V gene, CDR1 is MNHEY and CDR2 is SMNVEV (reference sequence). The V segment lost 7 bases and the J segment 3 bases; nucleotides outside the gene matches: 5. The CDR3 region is CASTPGTSGYNEQFF. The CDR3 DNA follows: TGTGCCAGCACCCCGGGGACTAGCGGCTACAATGAGCAGTTCTTC.

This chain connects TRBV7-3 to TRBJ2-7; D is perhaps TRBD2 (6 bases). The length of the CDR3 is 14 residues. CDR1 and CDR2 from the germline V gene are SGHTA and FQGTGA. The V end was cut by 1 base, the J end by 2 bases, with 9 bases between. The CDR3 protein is CASSLIGGTYEQYF. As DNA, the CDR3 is TGTGCCAGCAGCTTAATAGGAGGGACCTACGAGCAGTACTTC.

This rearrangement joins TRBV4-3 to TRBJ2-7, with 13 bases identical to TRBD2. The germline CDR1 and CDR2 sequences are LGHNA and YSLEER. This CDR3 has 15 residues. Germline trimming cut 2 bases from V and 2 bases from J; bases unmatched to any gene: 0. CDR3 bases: TGCGCCAGCAGCCAAACTAGCGGGGGGGCCTACGAGCAGTACTTC. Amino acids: CASSQTSGGAYEQYF.

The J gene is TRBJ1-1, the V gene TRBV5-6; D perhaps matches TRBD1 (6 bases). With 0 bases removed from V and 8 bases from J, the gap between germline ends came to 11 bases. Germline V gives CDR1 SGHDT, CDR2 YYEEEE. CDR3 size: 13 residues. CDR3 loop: CASSLGQGNEAFF. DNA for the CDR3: TGTGCCAGCAGCTTGGGCCAGGGGAACGAAGCTTTCTTT. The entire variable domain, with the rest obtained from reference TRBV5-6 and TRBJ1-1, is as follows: DAGVTQSPTHLIKTRGQQVTLRCSPKSGHDTVSWYQQALGQGPQFIFQYYEEEERQRGNFPDRFSGHQFPNYSSELNVNALLLGDSALYLCASSLGQGNEAFFGQGTRLTVV.

The CDR3, as DNA: TGTGCCAGCAGTTACTCCTGGACTAGCGGGGGGTACGAGCAGTACTTC. Protein sequence: CASSYSWTSGGYEQYF. The V call is TRBV6-5, the J call TRBJ2-7, with TRBD2 matching 14 bases. The V segment lost 0 bases and the J segment 4 bases; nucleotides outside the gene matches: 2. CDR1 MNHEY and CDR2 SVGAGI come from the germline V gene. CDR3 size: 16 residues.

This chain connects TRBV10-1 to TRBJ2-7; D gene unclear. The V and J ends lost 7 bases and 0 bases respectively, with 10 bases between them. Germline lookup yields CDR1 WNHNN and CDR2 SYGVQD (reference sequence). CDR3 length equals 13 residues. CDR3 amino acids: CASMKSSSYEQYV. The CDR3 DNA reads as TGCGCCAGCATGAAGTCTAGCTCCTACGAGCAGTACGTC.

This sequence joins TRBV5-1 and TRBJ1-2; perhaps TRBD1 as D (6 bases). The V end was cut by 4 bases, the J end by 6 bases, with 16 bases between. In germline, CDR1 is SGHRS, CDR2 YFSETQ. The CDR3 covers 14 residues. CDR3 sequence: CASSGGQTFNGYTF. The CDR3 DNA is TGCGCCAGCAGCGGTGGACAGACCTTCAATGGCTACACCTTC.

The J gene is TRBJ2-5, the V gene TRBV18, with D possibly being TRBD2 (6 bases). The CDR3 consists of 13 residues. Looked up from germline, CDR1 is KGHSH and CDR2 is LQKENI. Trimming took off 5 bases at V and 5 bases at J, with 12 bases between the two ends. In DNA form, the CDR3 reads TGTGCCAGCTCATTATACCGGGAGGAGACCCAGTACTTC. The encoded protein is CASSLYREETQYF.

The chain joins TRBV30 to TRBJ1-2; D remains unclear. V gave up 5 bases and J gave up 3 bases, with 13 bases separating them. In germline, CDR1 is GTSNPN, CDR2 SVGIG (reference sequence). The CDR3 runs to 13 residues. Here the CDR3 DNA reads TGTGCCTGGGAGGGCGCGGACTACTATGGCTACACCTTC. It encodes CAWEGADYYGYTF.

The CDR3 DNA reads TGTGCCAGACGGGGATTACAGGGTTTGCGAGAGACCCAGTACTTC. It translates to CARRGLQGLRETQYF. V and J are TRBV28 and TRBJ2-5; D might be TRBD1 (6 bases). V was trimmed by 9 bases and J by 4 bases, leaving 21 bases between them. CDR3 length: 15 residues. CDR1 and CDR2 from the germline V gene are MDHEN and SYDVKM.

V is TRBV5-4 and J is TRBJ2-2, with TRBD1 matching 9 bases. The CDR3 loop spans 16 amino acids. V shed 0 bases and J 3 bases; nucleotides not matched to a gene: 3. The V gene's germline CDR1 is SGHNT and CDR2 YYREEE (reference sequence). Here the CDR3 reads CASSLAGTGHTGELFF. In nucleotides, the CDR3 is TGTGCCAGCAGCTTGGCCGGGACAGGGCACACCGGGGAGCTGTTTTTT.

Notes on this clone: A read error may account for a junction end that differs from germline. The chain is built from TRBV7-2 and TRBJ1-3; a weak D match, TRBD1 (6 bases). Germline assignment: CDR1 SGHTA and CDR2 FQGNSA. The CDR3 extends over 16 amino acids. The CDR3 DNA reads TGTGCCAGCAGCCTAGCCCCAGGGGTGGCTGGAAACACCATATATTTT. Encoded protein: CASSLAPGVAGNTIYF. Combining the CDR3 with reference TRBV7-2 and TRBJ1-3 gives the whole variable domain GAGVSQSPSNKVTEKGKDVELRCDPISGHTALYWYRQSLGQGLEFLIYFQGNSAPDKSGLPSDRFSAERTGGSVSTLTIQRTQQEDSAVYLCASSLAPGVAGNTIYFGEGSWLTVV.

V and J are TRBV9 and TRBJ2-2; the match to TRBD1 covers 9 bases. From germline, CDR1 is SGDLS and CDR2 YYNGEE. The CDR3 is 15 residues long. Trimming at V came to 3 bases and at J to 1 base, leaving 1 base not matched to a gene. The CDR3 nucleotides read TGTGCCAGCAGCGCGGGACAGGGGAACACCGGGGAGCTGTTTTTT. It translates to CASSAGQGNTGELFF. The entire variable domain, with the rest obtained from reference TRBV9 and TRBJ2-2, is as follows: DSGVTQTPKHLITATGQRVTLRCSPRSGDLSVYWYQQSLDQGLQFLIQYYNGEERAKGNILERFSAQQFPDLHSELNLSSLELGDSALYFCASSAGQGNTGELFFGEGSRLTVL.

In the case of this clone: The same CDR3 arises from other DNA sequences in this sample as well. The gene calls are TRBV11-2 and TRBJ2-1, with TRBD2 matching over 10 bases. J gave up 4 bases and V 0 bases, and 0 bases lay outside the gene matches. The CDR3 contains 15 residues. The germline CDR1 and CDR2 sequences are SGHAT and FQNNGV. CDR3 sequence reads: CASSLELAGYNEQFF. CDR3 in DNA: TGTGCCAGCAGCTTAGAACTAGCGGGATACAATGAGCAGTTCTTC.

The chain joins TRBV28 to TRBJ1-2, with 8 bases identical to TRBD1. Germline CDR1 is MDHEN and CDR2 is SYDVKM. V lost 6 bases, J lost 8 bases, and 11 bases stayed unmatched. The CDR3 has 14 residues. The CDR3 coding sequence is TGTGCCAGCAGAACGGGACAGGCGGGTGTAGGCTACACCTTC. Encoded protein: CASRTGQAGVGYTF.

CDR3 coding DNA: TGTGCCAGCAGCTCATACACTGAAGCTTTCTTT. Its protein product is CASSSYTEAFF. The rearrangement joins TRBV7-8 to TRBJ1-1; D gene unclear. CDR1 SGHVS and CDR2 FQNEAQ come from the germline V gene. CDR3 length: 11 amino acids. V lost 4 bases and J lost 3, with 3 bases in between.

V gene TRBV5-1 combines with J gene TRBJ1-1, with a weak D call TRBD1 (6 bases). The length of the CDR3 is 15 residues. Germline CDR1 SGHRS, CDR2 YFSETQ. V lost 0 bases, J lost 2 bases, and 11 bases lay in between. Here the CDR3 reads CASSLATGSNTEAFF. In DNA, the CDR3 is TGCGCCAGCAGCTTGGCCACAGGGAGTAACACTGAAGCTTTCTTT.

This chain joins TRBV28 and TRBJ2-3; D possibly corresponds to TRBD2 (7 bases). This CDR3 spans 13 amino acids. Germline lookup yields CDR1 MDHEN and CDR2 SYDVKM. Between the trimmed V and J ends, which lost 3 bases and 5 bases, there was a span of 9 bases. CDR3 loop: CASSFRGGDTQYF. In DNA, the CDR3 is TGTGCCAGCAGTTTTAGGGGGGGAGATACGCAGTATTTT.

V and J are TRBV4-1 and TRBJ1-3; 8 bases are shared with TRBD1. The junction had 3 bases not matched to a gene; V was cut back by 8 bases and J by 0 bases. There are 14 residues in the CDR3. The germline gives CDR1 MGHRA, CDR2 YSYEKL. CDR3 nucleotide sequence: TGCGCCAGCCGGACAGGGAGCTCTGGAAACACCATATATTTT. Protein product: CASRTGSSGNTIYF.

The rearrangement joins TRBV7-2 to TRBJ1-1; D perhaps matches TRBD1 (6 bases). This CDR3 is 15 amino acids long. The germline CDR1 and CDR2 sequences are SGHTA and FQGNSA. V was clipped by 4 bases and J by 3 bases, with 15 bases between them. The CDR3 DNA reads TGTGCCAGCAGCTATCCCACAGGGAGGGACACTGAAGCTTTCTTT. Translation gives CASSYPTGRDTEAFF.

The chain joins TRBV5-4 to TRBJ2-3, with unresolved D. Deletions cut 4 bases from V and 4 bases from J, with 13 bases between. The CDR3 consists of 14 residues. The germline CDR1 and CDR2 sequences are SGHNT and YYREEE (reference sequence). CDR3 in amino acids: CASSPDRVADTQYF. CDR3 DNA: TGTGCCAGCAGCCCGGATCGGGTCGCAGATACGCAGTATTTT. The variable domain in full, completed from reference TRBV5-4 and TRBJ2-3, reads ETGVTQSPTHLIKTRGQQVTLRCSSQSGHNTVSWYQQALGQGPQFIFQYYREEENGRGNFPPRFSGLQFPNYSSELNVNALELDDSALYLCASSPDRVADTQYFGPGTRLTVL.